These T cell receptor beta chains were read from a single sample in a study of cytomegalovirus exposure and HLA in healthy donors. Here immunoSEQ multiplex PCR was the method, and the copy in TCRdb shows in-frame clones only, minus some. The sample contains about 90,000 clones, about 66% of which appear only once. The sample was PBMCs. The source is a man aged 30 to 39 in good health and CMV-seronegative. Each CDR3 is given with its conserved first and last residue. Rows give clone size only sometimes, using once, few, many, or a class for an expanded clone.

v_gene	abundance	j_gene	CDR3aa
TRBV7-9	.	TRBJ1-2	CASSPTGRLNYGYTF
TRBV5-1	.	TRBJ1-1	CASSSGQGGSGNTEAFF
TRBV10-3	once	TRBJ2-7	CAISESPASGRCEQYF
TRBV28	few	TRBJ1-1	CASSFPDGGTEAFF
TRBV9	.	TRBJ2-1	CASSVATSGSPSEQFF
TRBV27	few	TRBJ1-3	CASSSTGGPFGNTIYF
TRBV5-4	.	TRBJ2-3	CASSLTAEERDTQYF
TRBV29-1	.	TRBJ1-4	CSVIPLEDFKNEKLFF
TRBV7-9	.	TRBJ2-7	CASSPDPRDLGDYEQYF
TRBV2	.	TRBJ1-1	CATNRQLNTEAFF
TRBV4-1	few	TRBJ1-4	CASSQGITGGEKLFF
TRBV5-1	.	TRBJ2-7	CASSLARSSYEQYF
TRBV7-9	few	TRBJ1-2	CASSTTGTGEGGYTF
TRBV27	.	TRBJ1-5	CASSLQGYLSNQPQHF
TRBV27	few	TRBJ1-5	CASRDIISNQPQHF
TRBV15	.	TRBJ1-1	CATSRGDTEAFF
TRBV11-2	.	TRBJ2-1	CASSFGRGHVNEQFF
TRBV2	few	TRBJ2-3	CASGHRAFTDTQYF
TRBV6-1	.	TRBJ2-5	CASSEFLGFVTQYF
TRBV2	.	TRBJ2-3	CASSVSGRAFDTQYF
TRBV7-3	few	TRBJ2-1	CASSPVAGGPGNEQFF
TRBV5-4	.	TRBJ2-3	CASSSPSSRRTDTQYF
TRBV7-9	.	TRBJ1-4	CASSFGQGASEKLFF
TRBV29-1	.	TRBJ1-2	CSVDLGQGALGYTF
TRBV5-1	.	TRBJ2-2	CASSSQVGAGTGELFF
TRBV10-3	.	TRBJ1-5	CAISELGQSNQPQHF
TRBV19	.	TRBJ1-5	CASSDRISNQPQHF
TRBV5-4	.	TRBJ2-1	CATELGAGLVGNNEQFF
TRBV30	.	TRBJ1-1	CAWRGRGAEFTEAFF
TRBV5-1	.	TRBJ1-1	CASSPGTGNTEAFF
TRBV7-9	.	TRBJ2-3	CASSLEAGSTDTQYF
TRBV14	.	TRBJ2-7	CASSQVLYYEQYF
TRBV28	.	TRBJ2-2	CASRIEAEFGELFF
TRBV28	once	TRBJ2-7	CASRGQGRNEQYF
TRBV5-3	.	TRBJ1-2	CARSLAALGAEYGYTF
TRBV30	few	TRBJ1-2	CAWSRDSSGYGYTF
TRBV5-1	.	TRBJ2-2	CASSLAEVSGELFF
TRBV7-2	few	TRBJ2-5	CASSWQTGSPQETQYF
TRBV14	.	TRBJ2-2	CASSQVAGTGELFF
TRBV6-5	few	TRBJ1-2	CASSLTGEGAYGYTF